Listed below are T cell receptor beta chains from one sample, sequenced in a study of T cell repertoires in cytomegalovirus infection. A single record per CDR3 protein comes from TCRdb applying MiXCR to the reads. The sample gives some 300,000 distinct CDR3 sequences, around 9.1% of which show up once; less than 3% is in the top ten. Sequencing was done on a sample of PBMCs. These receptor sequences come from a human donor in good health (CMV status not recorded). Some clones in this sample may be carry-over from other donors' samples. Both conserved end residues are part of each CDR3. The order of the fields is clone size, D gene, J gene, V gene, CDR3 length, CDR3 protein, CDR3 DNA. The D gene is left open where the match is weak. Size values are once, few and many counts, or a class for expanded clones, and some rows have none.

size: .; D: TRBD1; J: TRBJ1-1; V: TRBV5-4; length: 14; CDR3: CASSPGQGNTKAFF; DNA: TGTGCCAGCAGTCCGGGACAGGGGAACACTAAAGCTTTCTTT
size: many; D: .; J: TRBJ2-3; V: TRBV20-1; length: 16; CDR3: CSARKSSGGVTDTQYF; DNA: TGCAGTGCTAGAAAATCCAGTGGCGGGGTGACAGATACGCAGTATTTT
size: many; D: TRBD2; J: TRBJ2-4; V: TRBV28; length: 15; CDR3: CASSRSGGARNIQYF; DNA: TGTGCCAGCAGCCGTAGCGGGGGGGCCAGGAACATTCAGTACTTC
size: many; D: .; J: TRBJ2-1; V: TRBV11-1; length: 13; CDR3: CASSPTNYNEQFF; DNA: TGTGCCAGCAGCCCCACTAATTACAATGAGCAGTTCTTC
size: few; D: TRBD2; J: TRBJ2-2; V: TRBV7-3; length: 15; CDR3: CASSPNPGGFGELFF; DNA: TGTGCCAGCAGCCCGAACCCGGGGGGGTTCGGGGAGCTGTTTTTT
size: few; D: TRBD1; J: TRBJ1-2; V: TRBV29-1; length: 11; CDR3: CSVGQGDGYTF; DNA: TGCAGCGTCGGACAGGGGGATGGCTACACCTTC
size: many; D: .; J: TRBJ2-3; V: TRBV2; length: 12; CDR3: CASSYFSDTQYF; DNA: TGTGCCAGCAGCTATTTCTCAGATACGCAGTATTTT
size: many; D: .; J: TRBJ1-2; V: TRBV4-3; length: 14; CDR3: CASSQATGAYGYTF; DNA: TGCGCCAGCAGCCAGGCAACAGGAGCCTATGGCTACACCTTC
size: many; D: .; J: TRBJ2-3; V: TRBV20-1; length: 15; CDR3: CSAPHASAGTDTQYF; DNA: TGCAGTGCTCCACACGCTAGCGCTGGGACAGATACGCAGTATTTT
size: few; D: .; J: TRBJ2-2; V: TRBV2; length: 18; CDR3: CASSERYLRRRNTGELFF; DNA: TGTGCCAGCAGTGAGAGGTATCTTAGGAGGAGGAACACCGGGGAGCTGTTTTTT
size: many; D: .; J: TRBJ2-6; V: TRBV6-2/TRBV6-3; length: 17; CDR3: CASSYGGGSSGANVLTF; DNA: TGTGCCAGCAGTTACGGGGGCGGCTCTTCCGGGGCCAACGTCCTGACTTTC
size: many; D: .; J: TRBJ1-5; V: TRBV12-3/TRBV12-4; length: 13; CDR3: CASREGSNQPQHF; DNA: TGTGCCAGCAGGGAGGGAAGCAATCAGCCCCAGCATTTT
size: many; D: .; J: TRBJ2-5; V: TRBV28; length: 16; CDR3: CASSPSARGSGETQYF; DNA: TGTGCCAGCAGCCCCTCTGCACGAGGGAGTGGCGAGACCCAGTACTTC
size: many; D: .; J: TRBJ2-4; V: TRBV28; length: 17; CDR3: CASRGLRVVLAKNIQYF; DNA: TGTGCCAGCAGGGGGCTGCGGGTCGTTCTAGCCAAAAACATTCAGTACTTC
size: few; D: TRBD2; J: TRBJ2-1; V: TRBV20-1; length: 16; CDR3: CSVGRTVGLAANEQFF; DNA: TGCAGTGTTGGCCGTACCGTCGGACTAGCAGCCAATGAGCAGTTCTTC
size: few; D: TRBD1; J: TRBJ2-2; V: TRBV7-3; length: 17; CDR3: CASSRNLDRDNTGELFF; DNA: TGTGCCAGCAGCCGAAACCTGGACAGGGATAACACCGGGGAGCTGTTTTTT
size: many; D: TRBD1; J: TRBJ2-2; V: TRBV7-2; length: 18; CDR3: CASSPSWGQGMNTGELFF; DNA: TGTGCCAGCAGCCCCTCTTGGGGACAGGGAATGAACACCGGGGAGCTGTTTTTT
size: few; D: .; J: TRBJ2-2; V: TRBV14; length: 15; CDR3: CASSHATQNTGELFF; DNA: TGTGCCAGCAGCCACGCGACTCAGAACACCGGGGAGCTGTTTTTT
size: many; D: TRBD2; J: TRBJ2-7; V: TRBV7-7; length: 16; CDR3: CASSSGLAGDPYEQYF; DNA: TGTGCTAGCAGCTCTGGACTAGCGGGGGACCCCTACGAGCAGTACTTC
size: many; D: .; J: TRBJ2-5; V: TRBV28; length: 13; CDR3: CASSSTGQETQYF; DNA: TGTGCCAGCAGTTCGACAGGTCAAGAGACCCAGTACTTC
size: many; D: .; J: TRBJ1-1; V: TRBV6-2/TRBV6-3; length: 12; CDR3: CASSPPQVEAFF; DNA: TGTGCCAGCAGCCCCCCCCAGGTGGAAGCTTTCTTT
size: many; D: .; J: TRBJ2-2; V: TRBV6-2/TRBV6-3; length: 15; CDR3: CASRYGGANTGELFF; DNA: TGTGCCAGCAGATATGGGGGGGCAAACACCGGGGAGCTGTTTTTT
size: many; D: TRBD1; J: TRBJ1-1; V: TRBV6-6; length: 13; CDR3: CASSLRGPGEAFF; DNA: TGTGCCAGCAGTCTCAGGGGGCCGGGTGAAGCTTTCTTT
size: .; D: .; J: TRBJ2-1; V: TRBV28; length: 14; CDR3: CASTGLRAYNEQFF; DNA: TGTGCCAGCACCGGACTGCGGGCCTACAATGAGCAGTTCTTC
size: .; D: TRBD1; J: TRBJ2-1; V: TRBV12-3/TRBV12-4; length: 14; CDR3: CASSRQGIVDEQFF; DNA: TGTGCCAGCAGTCGACAGGGGATCGTCGATGAGCAGTTCTTC
size: few; D: .; J: TRBJ2-5; V: TRBV29-1; length: 15; CDR3: CSVEPVGGSQETQYF; DNA: TGCAGCGTTGAACCCGTGGGGGGCTCCCAAGAGACCCAGTACTTC
size: many; D: .; J: TRBJ2-3; V: TRBV29-1; length: 12; CDR3: CSVPRNRDTQYF; DNA: TGCAGCGTTCCCAGGAATCGAGATACGCAGTATTTT
size: many; D: TRBD1; J: TRBJ1-2; V: TRBV29-1; length: 12; CDR3: CSAADRARGYTF; DNA: TGCAGCGCTGCTGACAGGGCCAGAGGCTACACCTTC
size: many; D: .; J: TRBJ2-1; V: TRBV20-1; length: 14; CDR3: CSASAPLVGNEQFF; DNA: TGCAGTGCTAGCGCCCCACTTGTAGGCAATGAGCAGTTCTTC
size: many; D: TRBD2; J: TRBJ2-5; V: TRBV7-9; length: 13; CDR3: CASSRTSGETQYF; DNA: TGTGCCAGCAGTCGTACTAGCGGGGAGACCCAGTACTTC
size: many; D: .; J: TRBJ1-4; V: TRBV7-2; length: 14; CDR3: CASSRQVGREKLFF; DNA: TGTGCCAGCAGCCGACAGGTCGGACGGGAAAAACTGTTTTTT
size: many; D: .; J: TRBJ1-3; V: TRBV7-2; length: 14; CDR3: CASSSLVSGNTIYF; DNA: TGTGCCAGCAGCTCACTCGTCTCTGGAAACACCATATATTTT
size: many; D: TRBD1; J: TRBJ2-7; V: TRBV25-1; length: 15; CDR3: CASSDGTGFPYEQYF; DNA: TGTGCCAGCAGTGATGGGACAGGGTTCCCCTACGAGCAGTACTTC
size: many; D: .; J: TRBJ1-1; V: TRBV6-1; length: 13; CDR3: CASSEARYTEAFF; DNA: TGTGCCAGCAGTGAAGCGAGGTACACTGAAGCTTTCTTT
size: .; D: .; J: TRBJ1-1; V: TRBV28; length: 14; CDR3: CASSLAGGGTEAFF; DNA: TGTGCCAGCAGTTTAGCGGGGGGCGGAACTGAAGCTTTCTTT
size: .; D: TRBD1; J: TRBJ1-2; V: TRBV7-2; length: 16; CDR3: CASSYTLLHRGDGYTF; DNA: TGTGCCAGCAGCTACACGCTCCTCCACAGGGGTGACGGCTACACCTTC
size: many; D: .; J: TRBJ1-5; V: TRBV7-9; length: 15; CDR3: CASGPGDVRNQPQHF; DNA: TGTGCCAGCGGTCCAGGGGATGTTAGGAATCAGCCCCAGCATTTT
size: .; D: .; J: TRBJ2-5; V: TRBV4-1; length: 17; CDR3: CASSQEGVPAPKETQYF; DNA: TGCGCCAGCAGCCAAGAGGGCGTTCCGGCCCCAAAAGAGACCCAGTACTTC
size: many; D: TRBD2; J: TRBJ2-2; V: TRBV6-1; length: 17; CDR3: CASSPNPGLANTGELFF; DNA: TGTGCCAGCAGTCCCAACCCTGGACTAGCGAACACCGGGGAGCTGTTTTTT
size: .; D: .; J: TRBJ2-7; V: TRBV6-5; length: 15; CDR3: CASSFNIQGNYEQYF; DNA: TGTGCCAGCAGTTTTAACATACAGGGTAACTACGAGCAGTACTTC
size: .; D: .; J: TRBJ1-6; V: TRBV2; length: 14; CDR3: CASKERSRNSPLHF; DNA: TGTGCCAGCAAGGAAAGGTCCCGTAATTCACCCCTCCACTTT
size: many; D: TRBD1; J: TRBJ2-1; V: TRBV10-3; length: 18; CDR3: CAISPGQGPTTAYNEQFF; DNA: TGTGCCATCAGTCCGGGACAGGGGCCAACTACGGCCTACAATGAGCAGTTCTTC
size: few; D: TRBD1; J: TRBJ1-1; V: TRBV29-1; length: 13; CDR3: CSVSDRRNTEAFF; DNA: TGCAGCGTTTCGGACAGGAGGAACACTGAAGCTTTCTTT
size: many; D: .; J: TRBJ1-4; V: TRBV19; length: 16; CDR3: CASSIGRKTSKEKLFF; DNA: TGTGCCAGTAGTATAGGAAGAAAGACATCTAAGGAAAAACTGTTTTTT
size: many; D: .; J: TRBJ1-1; V: TRBV6-6; length: 17; CDR3: CASSFALVRNLNTEAFF; DNA: TGTGCCAGCAGTTTTGCCCTAGTCAGGAACTTAAACACTGAAGCTTTCTTT
size: .; D: TRBD1; J: TRBJ2-7; V: TRBV5-1; length: 14; CDR3: CASAEQGSGYEQYF; DNA: TGCGCCAGCGCCGAACAGGGGTCCGGCTACGAGCAGTACTTC